The 21 T cell receptor beta chains given below trace back to one sample, sequenced in a study of T cell repertoires in cytomegalovirus infection. TCRdb reanalysed the reads using MiXCR and keeps one entry per CDR3 protein. This sample carries roughly 230,000 distinct CDR3 sequences, about a sixth of them seen once, and the ten largest clones take 40% to 55%. Specimen: CD8+ T cells from PBMCs. The receptors were gathered from a human donor in good health (CMV status not recorded). Some clones in this sample may be carry-over from other donors' samples.

This clonotype was seen repeatedly, ten times or more. The V gene is TRBV7-2, the J gene TRBJ2-3; D perhaps matches TRBD2 (5 bases). The germline gives CDR1 SGHTA, CDR2 FQGNSA. The CDR3 is made up of 14 amino acids. Trimming stripped 6 bases from V and 0 bases from J, with 10 bases between. The CDR3 loop reads CASRREPSTDTQYF. In DNA form, the CDR3 reads TGTGCCAGCAGGAGGGAGCCTAGCACAGATACGCAGTATTTT.

This clonotype was seen repeatedly, ten times or more. The chain uses TRBV7-2 and TRBJ1-3; D possibly corresponds to TRBD1 (5 bases). Germline V CDR1 and CDR2: SGHTA, FQGNSA. CDR3 size: 13 residues. Trimming stripped 6 bases from V and 0 bases from J, with 6 bases between. The CDR3 loop reads CASRTDSGNTIYF. DNA for the CDR3: TGTGCCAGCAGGACAGACTCTGGAAACACCATATATTTT. The full variable domain, with the rest looked up from reference TRBV7-2 and TRBJ1-3, is GAGVSQSPSNKVTEKGKDVELRCDPISGHTALYWYRQSLGQGLEFLIYFQGNSAPDKSGLPSDRFSAERTGGSVSTLTIQRTQQEDSAVYLCASRTDSGNTIYFGEGSWLTVV.

The chain employs TRBV28 and TRBJ2-4; a possible D gene is TRBD1 (6 bases). V lost 7 bases and J 4 bases, leaving 14 bases between the germline ends. The CDR3 consists of 14 residues. Germline loops: CDR1 MDHEN, CDR2 SYDVKM. The CDR3 protein is CASTKPRGKNIQYF. For the CDR3, the DNA is TGTGCCAGCACCAAACCCAGGGGTAAAAACATTCAGTACTTC.

This rearrangement joins TRBV12-3 or TRBV12-4 to TRBJ1-5; no definite D call. V gave up 2 bases and J gave up 1 base, with 6 bases separating them. The CDR3 loop spans 14 amino acids. This CDR3 reads CASSLSQSNQPQHF. For the CDR3, the DNA is TGTGCCAGCAGTTTATCCCAGAGCAATCAGCCCCAGCATTTT.

The chain combines TRBV20-1 with TRBJ2-7; no reliable D call. The CDR3 has 16 amino acids. V was shortened by 8 bases and J by 5 bases, with 28 bases between the two germline ends. Germline CDR1 reads DFQATT; CDR2 reads SNEGSKA (reference sequence). For the CDR3, the DNA is TGCAGTCACCGAGACGGGCGCGTGGCTTTTATGAACGAGCAGTACTTC. The encoded protein is CSHRDGRVAFMNEQYF.

This rearrangement joins TRBV6-2 or TRBV6-3 to TRBJ1-2; 9 bases agree with TRBD1. Germline V gives CDR1 MNHEY, CDR2 SVGEGT. This CDR3 contains 13 residues. V dropped 7 bases and J dropped 3; count of bases not matched to a gene: 3. DNA for the CDR3: TGTGCCAGCACCACAGGGGGCGACTATGGCTACACCTTC. This codes for CASTTGGDYGYTF.

The rearrangement links TRBV29-1 to TRBJ1-1; no clear D. Germline V gene sequence: CDR1 SQVTM, CDR2 ANQGSEA. V dropped 5 bases and J dropped 1 base, with 8 bases sitting between them. This CDR3 spans 12 amino acids. CDR3 DNA sequence: TGCAGCGTTAAACGGGCGAACACTGAAGCTTTCTTT. Translating it yields CSVKRANTEAFF.

There are a few counts of this clonotype. The chain uses TRBV20-1 and TRBJ2-1, with 8 bases that match TRBD2. CDR1 and CDR2 from the germline V gene are DFQATT and SNEGSKA (reference sequence). The CDR3 loop spans 16 amino acids. V lost 2 bases, J lost 0 bases, and 6 bases stayed unmatched. For the CDR3, the DNA is TGCAGTGCTAGACTAACGACTAGCGACTCCTACAATGAGCAGTTCTTC. Amino acids: CSARLTTSDSYNEQFF.

This clonotype showed up many times. The chain recombines TRBV7-8 with TRBJ2-7, with D uncertain. V was cut by 4 bases and J by 2 bases, with 6 bases left in between. This CDR3 contains 12 residues. Germline-derived CDR1 and CDR2 are SGHVS and FQNEAQ. The CDR3 protein is CASSSGPYEQYF. The CDR3 region has the DNA TGTGCCAGCAGCTCCGGGCCCTACGAGCAGTACTTC.

This chain uses TRBV4-3 with TRBJ2-7, with TRBD2 identical over 7 bases. Germline lookup yields CDR1 LGHNA and CDR2 YSLEER. The CDR3 is made up of 17 amino acids. V trimming: 0 bases; J trimming: 0 bases; junction bases outside the gene matches: 8. DNA of the CDR3: TGCGCCAGCAGCCAAGATTTCGTCGGGGGGATCTCCTACGAGCAGTACTTC. This sequence encodes CASSQDFVGGISYEQYF.

This clonotype was seen only a few times. This chain joins TRBV20-1 and TRBJ1-6, with TRBD1 matching over 9 bases. Germline V gene data show CDR1 as DFQATT and CDR2 as SNEGSKA (reference sequence). The junction had 2 bases not matched to a gene; V was cut back by 0 bases and J by 2 bases. There are 16 residues in the CDR3. In nucleotides, the CDR3 is TGCAGTGCTAGAGACGACAGGGGGACCTATAATTCACCCCTCCACTTT. Its translation is CSARDDRGTYNSPLHF.

To note about this clonotype: A much larger clone sits a single nucleotide away, making a read error possible. This chain links TRBV7-3 with TRBJ2-1; 12 bases line up with TRBD2. This CDR3 is 19 amino acids long. Germline V gives CDR1 SGHTA, CDR2 FQGTGA. Here the CDR3 reads CTSSDPLAGGRSSYNEQFF. The CDR3 DNA follows: TGTACCAGCAGCGACCCTCTAGCGGGGGGGCGCAGCTCCTACAATGAGCAGTTCTTC.

This clonotype has ten or more counts. The chain uses TRBV28 and TRBJ2-1; 8 nucleotides align to TRBD2. The germline gives CDR1 MDHEN, CDR2 SYDVKM. With V trimmed by 1 base and J by 0 bases, 2 bases remained unmatched. There are 16 residues in the CDR3. CDR3: CASSLFGTSSYNEQFF. CDR3 coding DNA: TGTGCCAGCAGTTTATTTGGGACTAGCTCCTACAATGAGCAGTTCTTC.

The chain couples TRBV6-5 to TRBJ2-7; D is ambiguous. CDR1 and CDR2 from the germline V gene are MNHEY and SVGAGI. V lost 1 base, J lost 6 bases, and 10 bases lay in between. The CDR3 contains 13 residues. The CDR3 nucleotides are TGTGCCAGCAGTTACTACGGTCGCCTCGAGCAGTACTTC. It encodes CASSYYGRLEQYF.

This clonotype was counted a few times. The gene calls are TRBV11-1 and TRBJ1-1, with D unresolved. V lost 5 bases to trimming and J lost 1 base, with 23 bases between them. Germline loops: CDR1 SGHAT, CDR2 FQDESV (reference sequence). The CDR3 runs to 18 residues. CDR3 loop: CASSAFPVYSAGNTEAFF. The CDR3 DNA is TGTGCCAGCAGCGCCTTCCCCGTTTACAGCGCGGGGAACACTGAAGCTTTCTTT.

There are a few counts of this clonotype. V and J are TRBV20-1 and TRBJ1-5, with TRBD1 identical over 9 bases. J was trimmed by 7 bases and V by 0 bases; bases with no gene match: 7. Germline V gene data show CDR1 as DFQATT and CDR2 as SNEGSKA (reference sequence). CDR3 length: 15 residues. As DNA, the CDR3 is TGCAGTGCTAGAGATCGGACAGGGGCGAGGCAGCCCCAGCATTTT. This gives the protein CSARDRTGARQPQHF.

About this clonotype itself: It may be a read error: a sequence one base away is much more abundant. The chain uses TRBV4-2 and TRBJ1-1; D is undetermined. The germline V gene encodes CDR1 LGHNA and CDR2 YNFKEQ. V lost 6 bases, J lost 6 bases, and 14 bases lay in between. This CDR3 is 13 amino acids long. The CDR3 region is CASSPVVASEAFF. Written as DNA, the CDR3 is TGTGCCAGCAGTCCTGTGGTCGCCTCTGAAGCTTTCTTT.

The chain employs TRBV29-1 and TRBJ1-2; 8 bases align to TRBD1. V dropped 3 bases and J dropped 7; count of bases not matched to a gene: 4. Per germline, CDR1 SQVTM and CDR2 ANQGSEA. This CDR3 region has 12 residues. CDR3 DNA: TGCAGCGTTGAGAACAGGGGGTCTGGCTACACCTTC. It yields the protein CSVENRGSGYTF.

V and J are TRBV5-6 and TRBJ2-2, with D tentatively TRBD1 or TRBD2 (5 bases each). The V and J ends lost 0 bases and 0 bases respectively, with 12 bases between them. Germline lookup yields CDR1 SGHDT and CDR2 YYEEEE. CDR3 length: 17 amino acids. The CDR3 reads CASSLERPGPNTGELFF. Written as DNA, the CDR3 is TGTGCCAGCAGCTTGGAGCGGCCGGGGCCGAACACCGGGGAGCTGTTTTTT. Full variable domain (outside the CDR3, taken from reference TRBV5-6 and TRBJ2-2): DAGVTQSPTHLIKTRGQQVTLRCSPKSGHDTVSWYQQALGQGPQFIFQYYEEEERQRGNFPDRFSGHQFPNYSSELNVNALLLGDSALYLCASSLERPGPNTGELFFGEGSRLTVL.

This clonotype showed up many times. The chain has TRBV11-2 and TRBJ2-7, with D possibly being TRBD2 (5 bases). This CDR3 has 15 residues. The V and J ends lost 2 bases and 0 bases respectively, with 11 bases between them. Germline lookup yields CDR1 SGHAT and CDR2 FQNNGV. The CDR3 nucleotides are TGTGCCAGCAGCTTATCTGCGGGTCCCTCCTACGAGCAGTACTTC. It encodes CASSLSAGPSYEQYF.

The sample holds many counts of this clonotype. CDR3 in amino acids: CASSSSDRGVSTPYEQYF. For the CDR3, the DNA is TGTGCCAGCAGCTCTTCGGACAGGGGAGTGTCCACCCCATACGAGCAGTACTTC. The chain links TRBV7-9 to TRBJ2-7; 9 bases match TRBD1. The germline gives CDR1 SEHNR, CDR2 FQNEAQ (reference sequence). The CDR3 extends over 18 amino acids. Trimming cost V 4 bases and J 4 bases; bases outside gene matches: 17. Together with reference TRBV7-9 and TRBJ2-7, the CDR3 gives the full variable domain: DTGVSQNPRHKITKRGQNVTFRCDPISEHNRLYWYRQTLGQGPEFLTYFQNEAQLEKSRLLSDRFSAERPKGSFSTLEIQRTEQGDSAMYLCASSSSDRGVSTPYEQYFGPGTRLTVT.